A single TCR beta chain is shown here with its context. This CDR3 has 13 amino acids. Germline CDR1 is MNHEY and CDR2 is SVGAGI. V was clipped by 2 bases and J by 11 bases; unmatched bases: 5. The sample is drawn from a study of T cell clones after liver transplantation. The table came from immunoSEQ multiplex PCR; TCRdb's copy has only in-frame clones and leaves some out. The data show fewer than 25,000 clones, 90% to 95% seen once. This sequence joins TRBV6-5 and TRBJ1-5; the match to TRBD1 covers 8 bases. The input for sequencing was CD8+ T cells from blood, taken approximately 26 months after liver transplant. This clonotype was obtained from a human patient who received a liver transplant. Some T cells may be provided by the graft donor. The CDR3 DNA reads TGTGCCAGCAGTTACGGGGGGACAGGTTCCCAGCATTTT. This codes for CASSYGGTGSQHF.